A selection of T cell receptor beta chains follows, all from one sample in a study of vaccination and CD4 T cells after COVID-19. Their antigens are not known. TCRdb re-called the PCR reads through MiXCR, storing one row per CDR3 protein. The sample lists some 14,000 distinct CDR3 sequences; under 75% were seen once. The sequencing input was CD4+ T cells from blood, cultured in vitro. The source of these receptors is a human donor who had recovered from COVID-19. CDR3s leave out the opening cysteine and the closing phenylalanine or tryptophan. Part of the rows lack a size; the others show once, few, many or a class for expanded clones.

TRBV7-9	TRBJ1-1	.	ASVGQGNTEAF
TRBV5-1	TRBJ2-7	.	ASSLVWDSEQY
TRBV28	TRBJ1-5	.	ASSLNAGTGNQPQH
TRBV27	TRBJ1-5	.	ASSPSGTGPYSNQPQH
TRBV6-5	TRBJ1-6	few	ASSYYGTVDHNSPLH
TRBV12-3/TRBV12-4	TRBJ1-5	few	ASSISIRDRAIQPQH
TRBV30	TRBJ2-7	few	AWSGGYEQY
TRBV20-1	TRBJ2-5	few	SAGLVETQY
TRBV5-3	TRBJ2-5	.	ASSLVAGEMVETQY
TRBV7-9	TRBJ2-5	medium-sized	ASSGGLSFGETQY
TRBV20-1	TRBJ2-7	.	SASDRRSAGEQY
TRBV28	TRBJ2-7	.	ASSLPGTGAYEQY
TRBV6-4	TRBJ1-5	.	ASSEKDRGNQPQH
TRBV1	TRBJ1-1	few	TSSQEGGGVVDTEAF
TRBV7-2	TRBJ1-3	.	ASSLETGSGNTIY
TRBV20-1	TRBJ2-7	.	SPKPLPPSGSSYEQY
TRBV7-2	TRBJ2-2	.	ASSLVGGLAENAGELF
TRBV20-1	TRBJ1-2	.	SAQTDYGYT
TRBV27	TRBJ2-5	.	ASSLSPPGRAETQY
TRBV6-1	TRBJ2-3	.	ASSAGTGGMRDTQY
TRBV5-8	TRBJ1-5	few	ASSPPAGGVVGQPQH
TRBV20-1	TRBJ2-1	.	SASPTYNEQF